This entry concerns a single T cell receptor (beta chain). The antigen this receptor binds is unknown. No clone much larger than this one lies a single base away; base qualities are absent. Genomic DNA was extracted from sorted cells for sequencing of the TCRbeta CDR3 region. The immunoSEQ Assay was used to sequence the TCRbeta CDR3 regions. The immuneACCESS repertoire file appears here via TCRdb, limited to in-frame rearrangements. These files lack a portion of the clones; in checked studies, under half of the deficit traces to unresolved V genes, and the cause of the others is not known. This sample gives approximately 60,000 clones in total; 94% of them show up just once. Of the sample, approximately 18% is held by the ten largest clones. V loses 0 bases, J loses 3 bases, and the germline ends lie 13 bases apart. According to the germline V gene, CDR1 reads SGDLS and CDR2 reads YYNGEE. The CDR3 goes from the cysteine to the phenylalanine over 16 residues. Only the CDR3 portion is preserved as DNA: 48 bases, with reading frame beginning at the first base.

Patients with a history of autoimmune disease or receiving systemic immunosuppression were excluded from the trial. In every dose cohort, peripheral blood was drawn for TCR sequencing at baseline, cycle 4 day 1, and cycle 7 day 1. The samples were taken from a phase I, first-in-human, multicenter, open-label dose-escalation trial of ivuxolimab. Adults with locally advanced or metastatic melanoma, renal cell carcinoma, hepatocellular carcinoma or head and neck squamous cell carcinoma were enrolled in the trial. Before TCR sequencing, CD4+ T cells and CD8+ T cells from peripheral blood were sorted into separate populations. This specimen belongs to a study of OX40 agonist ivuxolimab in advanced cancers. For context, the study as a whole: Ivuxolimab was a fully human IgG2 agonistic monoclonal antibody targeting the costimulatory receptor OX40 (CD134). Intravenous ivuxolimab was administered to patients every 2 weeks at six dose levels: 0.01, 0.1, 0.3, 1.5, 3 and 10 mg/kg. Of the approximately 54 patients in dose escalation, about 19 had hepatocellular carcinoma, around 15 had melanoma, 9 had renal cell carcinoma and 9 had head and neck cancer. The dose-escalation cohort was 82.7% male with a mean age of approximately 60 years, ranging from roughly 23 to 79. Patients were allowed to have had prior anti-PD-1, anti-PD-L1 or anti-CTLA-4 therapy, and roughly 40% of the dose-escalation patients had previously received checkpoint inhibitors. Partial responses were achieved by three dose-escalation patients, of whom one had hepatocellular carcinoma and two had cutaneous melanoma. Peripheral TCRbeta sequencing was intended to test whether TCR sequence diversity was altered and clonal T-cell expansion was caused by ivuxolimab. The paper describes the monotherapy dose-escalation part (N of about 47 patients) of the phase I trial of ivuxolimab.

The research as a whole found: In the 0.1-3.0 mg/kg groups, partial responders had among the lowest normalized peripheral clonal expansion, particularly in CD8+ T cells. Low levels of normalized T-cell clonal expansion were also seen in some patients who did not respond. At doses from 0.1 to 3.0 mg/kg, clonal expansion was seen in both CD4+ and CD8+ blood T cells between baseline and week 6. After ivuxolimab, expanded clones were on average more numerous among CD8+ T cells than among CD4+ T cells. Which antigens the clonally expanded peripheral T cells were specific for was not determined.

The specimen was CD4+ or CD8+ T cells sorted from blood, collected in a trial of the OX40 agonist ivuxolimab. The rearrangement combines TRBV9 with TRBJ2-1; the D gene lacks a confident call. This receptor was obtained from an adult with an advanced solid tumor such as melanoma, head and neck, liver or kidney cancer. The nucleotide sequence is TGTGCCAGCAGCGTAGAAGTAGATTCCTTCTACAATGAGCAGTTCTTC. It encodes CASSVEVDSFYNEQFF.